Here is one T cell receptor beta chain with its context. The data are from a study of blood T cell repertoires in COVID-19. About the study: Donors in the United States, Italy and Spain gave samples during acute or convalescent COVID-19. T cells, B-cell-depleted T cells, or PBMCs provided the cDNA or gDNA that served as material.

Libraries were prepared by immunoSEQ multiplex PCR; TCRdb keeps only in-frame clonotypes and omits some of them. The sample shows some 180,000 clones, about four fifths of them seen only once. Trimming took 7 bases from V and 6 from J, leaving 10 bases between them. CDR3 size: 12 residues. The sequence was obtained from a woman in her 40s with COVID-19, enrolled during active disease. The rearrangement joins TRBV12-3 or TRBV12-4 to TRBJ2-1; D remains unclear. The sequenced material came from peripheral blood. The CDR3 sequence: CASTTRGNEQFF. The DNA of the CDR3 is TGTGCCAGCACCACCAGAGGCAATGAGCAGTTCTTC.